One and the same sample provided the 17 T cell receptor beta chains below, sequenced in a study of blood T cell repertoires in COVID-19. Generated by immunoSEQ multiplex PCR, the TCRdb table keeps only in-frame clones and is missing some. The data hold some 220,000 clones, with over 80% observed a single time. The sequenced sample consisted of peripheral blood. The receptors here all came from a woman aged 55-70 years with active or convalescent COVID-19.

This chain uses TRBV27 with TRBJ2-1, with D tentatively TRBD2 (5 bases). The CDR3 length is 13 residues. Trimming left V 9 bases short and J 5 bases short, with 14 bases between. Germline-derived CDR1 and CDR2 are MNHEY and SMNVEV (reference sequence). The CDR3 loop is CASTRTPNNEQFF. CDR3 in DNA: TGTGCCAGTACTAGGACCCCCAACAATGAGCAGTTCTTC.

The chain has TRBV19 and TRBJ2-2, with D perhaps matching TRBD2 (5 bases). This CDR3 spans 15 amino acids. The V gene lost 5 bases and the J gene lost 0 bases, with 10 bases spanning the gap. Per germline, CDR1 LNHDA and CDR2 SQIVND (reference sequence). The CDR3 DNA follows: TGTGCCAGTAGTTTGCGGAGGTCGAACACCGGGGAGCTGTTTTTT. Translating it yields CASSLRRSNTGELFF.

V usage is TRBV6-1 and J usage is TRBJ2-3, with a possible D match to TRBD2 (6 bases). CDR3 length: 11 amino acids. Germline V gene data show CDR1 as MNHNS and CDR2 as SASEGT. V gave up 3 bases and J gave up 11 bases, with 9 bases separating them. In DNA form, the CDR3 reads TGTGCCAGCAGTGACACGGAGGGGCAGTATTTT. It encodes CASSDTEGQYF.

The V gene is TRBV29-1, the J gene TRBJ2-5; TRBD2 matches at 9 bases. This CDR3 has 14 amino acids. J gave up 5 bases and V 8 bases, and 12 bases lay outside the gene matches. Germline V lookup: CDR1 SQVTM, CDR2 ANQGSEA. The CDR3 DNA sequence: TGCAGCTCCCGACTGAGCGGGGGGTCTGAGACCCAGTACTTC. Encoded protein: CSSRLSGGSETQYF.

The CDR3 loop reads CASRTGSISGNTIYF. The CDR3 nucleotides are TGTGCCAGCAGAACAGGGTCAATCTCTGGAAACACCATATATTTT. The chain couples TRBV6-5 to TRBJ1-3; D possibly corresponds to TRBD1 (6 bases). The germline gives CDR1 MNHEY, CDR2 SVGAGI. The ends were cut back, 6 bases at V and 0 bases at J, with 12 bases in the middle. The CDR3 extends over 15 amino acids.

This clone occurred once. V gene TRBV7-2 combines with J gene TRBJ2-3, with TRBD1 identical over 8 bases. V dropped 5 bases and J dropped 2; count of bases not matched to a gene: 3. Germline lookup yields CDR1 SGHTA and CDR2 FQGNSA. The CDR3 covers 14 residues. CDR3 amino acids: CASSPGQVTDTQYF. CDR3 nucleotide sequence: TGTGCCAGCAGCCCGGGACAGGTCACAGATACGCAGTATTTT.

The chain has TRBV11-2 and TRBJ1-2, with 11 bases fitting TRBD1. CDR3 length equals 15 residues. The germline V gene has CDR1 SGHAT and CDR2 FQNNGV. V lost 6 bases to trimming and J lost 5 bases; unmatched junction nucleotides: 8. The CDR3, as DNA: TGTGCCAGCAGTTCCGGGACAGGGGGTATATATGGCTACACCTTC. It specifies CASSSGTGGIYGYTF.

The genes are TRBV29-1 and TRBJ2-1; no reliable D call. The V end lost 6 bases, the J end lost 4 bases, and 7 bases lay between the germline ends. Germline V gene sequence: CDR1 SQVTM, CDR2 ANQGSEA. The CDR3 sequence is 11 residues long. The CDR3 region is CSVERYNEQFF. DNA of the CDR3: TGCAGCGTCGAGAGGTACAATGAGCAGTTCTTC.

The chain is built from TRBV14 and TRBJ2-7, with D possibly TRBD1 on 5 matching bases. The CDR3 spans 14 residues. Germline V gives CDR1 SGHDN, CDR2 FVKESK. Trimming removed 0 bases from V and 6 bases from J, with 12 bases in between. The CDR3 loop is CASSQDLGPSEQYF. CDR3 in DNA: TGTGCCAGCAGCCAAGATCTGGGGCCCAGCGAGCAGTACTTC.

The rearrangement joins TRBV27 to TRBJ1-2, with 8 bases that match TRBD1. With 0 bases clipped from V and 7 bases from J, the junction kept 7 bases outside the gene matches. Germline lookup yields CDR1 MNHEY and CDR2 SMNVEV (reference sequence). The CDR3 totals 15 residues. DNA of the CDR3: TGTGCCAGCAGTTTATCGGCACAGGGGGTTGGTGGCTACACCTTC. The encoded protein is CASSLSAQGVGGYTF.

V and J are TRBV7-9 and TRBJ2-1; 7 bases agree with TRBD1. Trimming cost V 5 bases and J 5 bases; bases outside gene matches: 6. The length of the CDR3 is 14 residues. Germline loops: CDR1 SEHNR, CDR2 FQNEAQ (reference sequence). This chain's CDR3 is CASSKWDSHNEQFF. The CDR3 nucleotides are TGTGCCAGCAGCAAATGGGACAGCCACAATGAGCAGTTCTTC.

There are a few counts of this clone. The chain uses TRBV10-2 and TRBJ2-7; 10 bases align to TRBD2. Germline assignment: CDR1 WSHSY and CDR2 SAAADI. CDR3 size: 13 residues. V shed 6 bases and J 1 base; nucleotides not matched to a gene: 0. The DNA for the CDR3 is TGCGCCAGCAGACTAGCGGGGTCCTACGAGCAGTACGTC. It specifies CASRLAGSYEQYV.

A few counts support this clone. The CDR3 is CASSLGIAGVRGEQYF. In DNA form, the CDR3 reads TGTGCCAGCAGCTTAGGGATAGCGGGAGTAAGAGGCGAGCAGTACTTC. The chain recombines TRBV7-6 with TRBJ2-7; 9 bases agree with TRBD2. V lost 1 base, J lost 6 bases, and 10 bases stayed unmatched. The length of the CDR3 is 16 residues. CDR1 and CDR2 (germline): SGHVS, FNYEAQ.

The chain links TRBV25-1 to TRBJ2-7, with TRBD2 matching over 8 bases. With 6 bases clipped from V and 5 bases from J, the junction kept 0 bases outside the gene matches. CDR1 and CDR2 (germline): MGHDK, SYGVNS. This CDR3 spans 11 amino acids. The CDR3 coding sequence is TGTGCCAGCAGGCGGGGGGACGAGCAGTACGTC. It specifies CASRRGDEQYV.

This clone was picked up a small number of times. The rearrangement joins TRBV12-3 or TRBV12-4 to TRBJ2-7; TRBD2 is a possible D gene (6 bases). The CDR3 runs 13 residues. V was trimmed by 3 bases and J by 3 bases, leaving 9 bases between them. The CDR3 DNA sequence: TGTGCCAGCAGTTTCGTGGGGGGCTACGAGCAGTACTTC. It translates to CASSFVGGYEQYF.

V usage is TRBV4-2 and J usage is TRBJ2-7, with 7 bases aligning to TRBD2. Germline lookup yields CDR1 LGHNA and CDR2 YNFKEQ. V lost 1 base to trimming and J lost 4 bases; unmatched junction nucleotides: 7. This CDR3 has 15 amino acids. Here the CDR3 reads CASSQAYGGSYEQYF. The CDR3 DNA reads as TGTGCCAGCAGCCAAGCTTATGGCGGGAGTTACGAGCAGTACTTC.

V gene TRBV11-2 combines with J gene TRBJ2-4; 8 bases map to TRBD2. This CDR3 has 13 amino acids. Germline CDR1 SGHAT, CDR2 FQNNGV. After removal of 5 bases from V and 9 bases from J, the junction contained 6 bases not matched to a gene. CDR3 DNA sequence: TGTGCCAGCAGCCCCGCTAGCGGGCCCATTCAGTACTTC. This gives the protein CASSPASGPIQYF.